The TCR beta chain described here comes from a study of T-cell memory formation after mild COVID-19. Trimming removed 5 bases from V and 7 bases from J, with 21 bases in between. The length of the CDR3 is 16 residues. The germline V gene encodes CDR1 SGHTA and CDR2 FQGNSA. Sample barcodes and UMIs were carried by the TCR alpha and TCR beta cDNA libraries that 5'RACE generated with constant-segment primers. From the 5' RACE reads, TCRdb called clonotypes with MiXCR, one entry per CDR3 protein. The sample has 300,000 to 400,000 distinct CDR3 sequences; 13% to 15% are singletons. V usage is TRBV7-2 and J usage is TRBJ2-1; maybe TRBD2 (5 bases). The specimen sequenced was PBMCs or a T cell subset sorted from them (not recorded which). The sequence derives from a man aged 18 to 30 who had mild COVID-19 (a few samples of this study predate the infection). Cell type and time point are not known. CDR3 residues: CASSGGAGGWPNEQFF. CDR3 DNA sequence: TGTGCCAGCAGCGGCGGCGCGGGCGGCTGGCCGAATGAGCAGTTCTTC.